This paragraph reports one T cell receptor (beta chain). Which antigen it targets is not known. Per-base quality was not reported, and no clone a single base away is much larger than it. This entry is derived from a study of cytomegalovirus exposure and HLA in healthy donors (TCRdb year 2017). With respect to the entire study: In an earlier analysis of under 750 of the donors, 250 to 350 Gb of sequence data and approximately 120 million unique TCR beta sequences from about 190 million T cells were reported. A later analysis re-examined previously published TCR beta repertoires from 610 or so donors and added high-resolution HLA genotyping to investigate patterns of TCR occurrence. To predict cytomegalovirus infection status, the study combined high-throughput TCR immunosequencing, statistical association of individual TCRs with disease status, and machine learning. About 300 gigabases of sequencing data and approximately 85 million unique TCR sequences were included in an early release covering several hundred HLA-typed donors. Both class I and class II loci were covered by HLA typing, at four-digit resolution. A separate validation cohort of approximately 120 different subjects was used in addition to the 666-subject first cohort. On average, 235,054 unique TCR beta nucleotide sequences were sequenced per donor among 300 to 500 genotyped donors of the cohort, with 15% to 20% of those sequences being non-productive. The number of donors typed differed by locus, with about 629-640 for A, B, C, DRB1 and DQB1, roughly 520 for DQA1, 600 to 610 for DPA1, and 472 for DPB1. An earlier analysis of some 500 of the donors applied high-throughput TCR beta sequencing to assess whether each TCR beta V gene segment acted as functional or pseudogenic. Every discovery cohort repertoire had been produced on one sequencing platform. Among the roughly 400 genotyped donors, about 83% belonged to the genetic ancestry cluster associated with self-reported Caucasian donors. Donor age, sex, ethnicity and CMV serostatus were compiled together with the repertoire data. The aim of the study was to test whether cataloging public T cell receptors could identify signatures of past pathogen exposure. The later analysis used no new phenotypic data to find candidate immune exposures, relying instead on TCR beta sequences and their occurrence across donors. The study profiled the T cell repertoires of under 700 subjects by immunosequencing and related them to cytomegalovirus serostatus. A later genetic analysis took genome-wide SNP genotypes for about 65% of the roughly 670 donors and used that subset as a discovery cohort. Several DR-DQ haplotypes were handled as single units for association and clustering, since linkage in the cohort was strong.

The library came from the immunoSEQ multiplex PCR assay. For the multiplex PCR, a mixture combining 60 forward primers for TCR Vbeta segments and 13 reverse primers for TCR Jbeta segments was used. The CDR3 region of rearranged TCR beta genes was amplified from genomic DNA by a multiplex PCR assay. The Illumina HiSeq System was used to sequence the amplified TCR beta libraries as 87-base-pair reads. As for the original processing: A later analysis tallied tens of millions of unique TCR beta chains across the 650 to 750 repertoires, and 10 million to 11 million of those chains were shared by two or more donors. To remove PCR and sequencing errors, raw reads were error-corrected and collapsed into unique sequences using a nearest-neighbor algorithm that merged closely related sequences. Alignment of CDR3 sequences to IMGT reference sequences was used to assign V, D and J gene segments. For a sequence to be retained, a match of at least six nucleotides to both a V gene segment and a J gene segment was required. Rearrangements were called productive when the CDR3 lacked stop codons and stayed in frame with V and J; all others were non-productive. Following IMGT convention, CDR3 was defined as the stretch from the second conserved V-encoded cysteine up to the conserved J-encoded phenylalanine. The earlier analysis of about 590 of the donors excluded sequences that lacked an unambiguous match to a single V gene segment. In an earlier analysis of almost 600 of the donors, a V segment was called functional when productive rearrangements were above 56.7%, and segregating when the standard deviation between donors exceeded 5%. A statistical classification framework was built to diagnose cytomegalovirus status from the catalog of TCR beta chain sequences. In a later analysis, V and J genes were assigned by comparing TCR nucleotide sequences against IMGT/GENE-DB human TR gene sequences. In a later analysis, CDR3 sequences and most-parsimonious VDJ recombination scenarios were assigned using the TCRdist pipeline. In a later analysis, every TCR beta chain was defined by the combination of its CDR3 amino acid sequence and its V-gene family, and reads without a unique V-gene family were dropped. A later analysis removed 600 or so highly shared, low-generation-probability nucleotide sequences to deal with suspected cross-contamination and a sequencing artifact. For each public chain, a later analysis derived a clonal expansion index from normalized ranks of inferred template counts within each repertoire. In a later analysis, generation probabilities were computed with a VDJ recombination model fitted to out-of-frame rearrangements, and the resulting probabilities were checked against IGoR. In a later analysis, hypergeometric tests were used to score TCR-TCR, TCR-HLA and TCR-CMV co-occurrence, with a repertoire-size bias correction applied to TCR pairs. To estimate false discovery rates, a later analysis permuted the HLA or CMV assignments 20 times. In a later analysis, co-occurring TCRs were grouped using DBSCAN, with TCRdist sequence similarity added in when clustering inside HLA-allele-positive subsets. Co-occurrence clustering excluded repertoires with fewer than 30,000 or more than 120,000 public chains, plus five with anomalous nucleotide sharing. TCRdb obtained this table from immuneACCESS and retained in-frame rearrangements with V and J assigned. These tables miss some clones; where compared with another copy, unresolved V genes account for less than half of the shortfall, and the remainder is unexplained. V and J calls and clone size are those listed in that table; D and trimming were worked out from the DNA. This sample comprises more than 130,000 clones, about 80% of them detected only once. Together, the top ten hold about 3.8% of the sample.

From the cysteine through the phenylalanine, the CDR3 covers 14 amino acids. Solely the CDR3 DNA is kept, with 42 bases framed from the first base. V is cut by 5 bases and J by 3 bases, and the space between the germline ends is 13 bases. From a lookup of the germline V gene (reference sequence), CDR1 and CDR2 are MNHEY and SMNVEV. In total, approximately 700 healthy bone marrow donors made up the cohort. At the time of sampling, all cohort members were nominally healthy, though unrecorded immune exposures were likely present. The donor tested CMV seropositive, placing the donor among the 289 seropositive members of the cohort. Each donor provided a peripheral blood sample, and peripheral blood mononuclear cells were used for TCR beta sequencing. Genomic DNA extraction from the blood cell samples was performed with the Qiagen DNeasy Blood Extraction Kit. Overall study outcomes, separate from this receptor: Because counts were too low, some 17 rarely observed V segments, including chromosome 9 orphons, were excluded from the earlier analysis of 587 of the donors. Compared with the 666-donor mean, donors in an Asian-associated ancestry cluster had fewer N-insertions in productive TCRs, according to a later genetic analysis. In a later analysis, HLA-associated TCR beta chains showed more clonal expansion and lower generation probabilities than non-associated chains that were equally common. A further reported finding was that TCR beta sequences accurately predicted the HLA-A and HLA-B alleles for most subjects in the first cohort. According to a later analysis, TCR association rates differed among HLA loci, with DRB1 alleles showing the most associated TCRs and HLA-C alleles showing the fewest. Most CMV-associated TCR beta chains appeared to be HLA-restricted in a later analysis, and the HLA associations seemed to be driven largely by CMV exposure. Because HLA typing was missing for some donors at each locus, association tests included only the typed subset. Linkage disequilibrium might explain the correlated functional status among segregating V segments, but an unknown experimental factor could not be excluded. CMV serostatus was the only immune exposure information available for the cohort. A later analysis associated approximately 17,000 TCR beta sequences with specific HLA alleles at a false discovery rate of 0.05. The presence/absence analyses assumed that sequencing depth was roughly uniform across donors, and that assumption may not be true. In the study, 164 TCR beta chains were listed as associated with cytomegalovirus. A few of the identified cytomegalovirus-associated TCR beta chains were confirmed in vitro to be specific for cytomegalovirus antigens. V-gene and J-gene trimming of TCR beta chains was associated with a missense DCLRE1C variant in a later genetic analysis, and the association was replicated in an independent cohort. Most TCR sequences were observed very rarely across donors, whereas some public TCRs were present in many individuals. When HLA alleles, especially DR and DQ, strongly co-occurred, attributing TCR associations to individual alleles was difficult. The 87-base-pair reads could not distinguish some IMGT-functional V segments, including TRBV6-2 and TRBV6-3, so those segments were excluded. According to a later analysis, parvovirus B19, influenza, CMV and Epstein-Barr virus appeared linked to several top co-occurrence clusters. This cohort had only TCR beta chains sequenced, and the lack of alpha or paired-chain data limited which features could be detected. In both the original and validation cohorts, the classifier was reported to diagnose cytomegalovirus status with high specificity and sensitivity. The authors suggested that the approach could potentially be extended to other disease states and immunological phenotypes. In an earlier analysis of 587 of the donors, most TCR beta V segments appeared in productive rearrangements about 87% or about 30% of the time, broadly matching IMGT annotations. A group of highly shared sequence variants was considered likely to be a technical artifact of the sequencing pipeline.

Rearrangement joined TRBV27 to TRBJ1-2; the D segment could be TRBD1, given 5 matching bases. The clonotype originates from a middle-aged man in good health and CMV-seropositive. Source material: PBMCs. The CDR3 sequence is CASSPLWGDYGYTF. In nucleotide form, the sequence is TGTGCCAGCAGTCCTCTATGGGGGGACTATGGCTACACCTTC.